The rows below give T cell receptor beta chains drawn from one sample of a study of radiotherapy plus CTLA-4 blockade in lung cancer. Assay used: immunoSEQ multiplex PCR; TCRdb lists only in-frame clones, some missing. The data show tens of thousands of clones, about 73% seen once. Source: peripheral blood, taken from a patient treated with radiotherapy plus ipilimumab. Receptors originate from a human donor with non-small cell lung cancer who had stable disease on radiotherapy plus ipilimumab. The CDR3 runs from the conserved cysteine through the conserved F or W. D genes are given only for firm matches. Size is omitted from some rows. Given values are once, few, many or a class for expanded clones.

CDR3nt: TGCGCCAGCAGTTCCCTATCATACAATGAGCAGTTCTTC
CDR3aa: CASSSLSYNEQFF
abundance: .
v_gene: TRBV10-2
d_gene: .
j_gene: TRBJ2-1

CDR3nt: TGCGCCAGCAGCCAAACCGGGACAGGGTCAAGAAACACTGAAGCTTTCTTT
CDR3aa: CASSQTGTGSRNTEAFF
abundance: .
v_gene: TRBV4-1
d_gene: TRBD1
j_gene: TRBJ1-1

CDR3nt: TGTGCCAGCAGCTTAGTGACCAGGACTAGCGGGGGACCCTACGAGCAGTACTTC
CDR3aa: CASSLVTRTSGGPYEQYF
abundance: few
v_gene: TRBV11-2
d_gene: TRBD2
j_gene: TRBJ2-7

CDR3nt: TGTGCCAGCAGCCCCCGGGACAGGGGTAACTATGGCTACACCTTC
CDR3aa: CASSPRDRGNYGYTF
abundance: .
v_gene: TRBV13
d_gene: TRBD1
j_gene: TRBJ1-2

CDR3nt: TGTGCCAGCTCACCAGGACTAGCGGGAGGGCCACAAACCAATGAGCAGTTCTTC
CDR3aa: CASSPGLAGGPQTNEQFF
abundance: .
v_gene: TRBV18
d_gene: TRBD2
j_gene: TRBJ2-1

CDR3nt: TGTGCCAGCAGGCCCAGGACTAGCGGGAGGGCCCATCAGTTCTTC
CDR3aa: CASRPRTSGRAHQFF
abundance: once
v_gene: TRBV6-5
d_gene: TRBD2
j_gene: TRBJ2-1

CDR3nt: TGTGCCAGCAGCTCCGGACTAGCGGGAGGTACGCAGTATTTT
CDR3aa: CASSSGLAGGTQYF
abundance: .
v_gene: TRBV7-3
d_gene: TRBD2
j_gene: TRBJ2-3

CDR3nt: TGTGCCAGCAGCTTAGCTAGCTCCTACAATGAGCAGTTCTTC
CDR3aa: CASSLASSYNEQFF
abundance: .
v_gene: TRBV7-9
d_gene: .
j_gene: TRBJ2-1

CDR3nt: TGTGCCTGGAGTTCGGGGCGGCTCCAAGAGACCCAGTACTTC
CDR3aa: CAWSSGRLQETQYF
abundance: few
v_gene: TRBV30
d_gene: .
j_gene: TRBJ2-5

CDR3nt: TGTGCCAGTAGCACGGACCCAGGGCCCCAGCATTTT
CDR3aa: CASSTDPGPQHF
abundance: .
v_gene: TRBV19
d_gene: .
j_gene: TRBJ1-5

CDR3nt: TGCGCCAGCAGCCATAGCGGGAGCACGGATACGCAGTATTTT
CDR3aa: CASSHSGSTDTQYF
abundance: .
v_gene: TRBV4-3
d_gene: TRBD2
j_gene: TRBJ2-3

CDR3nt: TGTGCCAGCTCACATGACAGCCCCATGGGGGGGGCCAACGTCCTGACTTTC
CDR3aa: CASSHDSPMGGANVLTF
abundance: .
v_gene: TRBV18
d_gene: .
j_gene: TRBJ2-6

CDR3nt: TGTGCCAGTAGTATCCCCAGGATCCGCTATGGCTACACCTTC
CDR3aa: CASSIPRIRYGYTF
abundance: .
v_gene: TRBV19
d_gene: .
j_gene: TRBJ1-2

CDR3nt: TGTGCCAGCCGGGACAGCTCCTACAATGAGCAGTTCTTC
CDR3aa: CASRDSSYNEQFF
abundance: .
v_gene: TRBV6-1
d_gene: TRBD1
j_gene: TRBJ2-1

CDR3nt: TGTGCCAGCAGCCAAAGACTAGCAGGCTCCAACGAGCAGTACTTC
CDR3aa: CASSQRLAGSNEQYF
abundance: few
v_gene: TRBV11-2
d_gene: TRBD2
j_gene: TRBJ2-7

CDR3nt: TGTGCCAGCAGCAAAGAGGGGCCGGCGAGCACAGATACGCAGTATTTT
CDR3aa: CASSKEGPASTDTQYF
abundance: .
v_gene: TRBV21-1
d_gene: .
j_gene: TRBJ2-3

CDR3nt: TGTGCCAGCAGCTTAGATGCAGTTATGAACACTGAAGCTTTCTTT
CDR3aa: CASSLDAVMNTEAFF
abundance: .
v_gene: TRBV11-2
d_gene: .
j_gene: TRBJ1-1

CDR3nt: TGTGCCAGCAGCCGCGGGACAGGGGGCTGGTTCGAGCAGTACTTC
CDR3aa: CASSRGTGGWFEQYF
abundance: .
v_gene: TRBV14
d_gene: TRBD1
j_gene: TRBJ2-7

CDR3nt: TGTGCCAGCAGCCCCTTCGCGGGGGACAGCTCCTACGAGCAGTACTTC
CDR3aa: CASSPFAGDSSYEQYF
abundance: .
v_gene: TRBV14
d_gene: .
j_gene: TRBJ2-7

CDR3nt: TGTGCCAGCAGCTTCCTGGAAGGGAGTAGAAACGAGCAGTACTTC
CDR3aa: CASSFLEGSRNEQYF
abundance: once
v_gene: TRBV7-8
d_gene: .
j_gene: TRBJ2-7

CDR3nt: TGTGCCAGCAGTGAAGTGAGCGGGAGTTTCCAAGAGACCCAGTACTTC
CDR3aa: CASSEVSGSFQETQYF
abundance: .
v_gene: TRBV6-1
d_gene: TRBD2
j_gene: TRBJ2-5

CDR3nt: TGTGCCAGCAGCCCAAACAGGGCCCAGAACACTGAAGCTTTCTTT
CDR3aa: CASSPNRAQNTEAFF
abundance: .
v_gene: TRBV5-4
d_gene: .
j_gene: TRBJ1-1